This is a list of T cell receptor beta chains from one sample in a study of blood T cell repertoires in COVID-19. Produced via immunoSEQ multiplex PCR; TCRdb's table is partial and in-frame only. The table lists 200,000 or so clones, approximately 84% of them singletons. Sequenced input: PBMCs or T cells enriched from blood (not recorded which). The source of these receptors is a middle-aged man who had recovered from COVID-19. CDR3s include the opening cysteine and the closing phenylalanine or tryptophan. The D gene is left open where the match is weak. Expanded clones are given a class, and other clones once, few, many or no size at all.

d_gene	abundance	j_gene	v_gene	CDR3aa	CDR3nt
TRBD1	NA	TRBJ2-2	TRBV27	CASSLSRSGTGLTGELFF	TGTGCCAGCAGTTTATCGCGTTCCGGGACAGGGTTGACCGGGGAGCTGTTTTTT
TRBD2	NA	TRBJ2-1	TRBV5-1	CASSLPGGTYNEQFF	TGCGCCAGCAGCTTGCCGGGGGGGACCTACAATGAGCAGTTCTTC
TRBD1	NA	TRBJ1-2	TRBV11-1	CASTKPTGDGYTF	TGTGCCAGCACAAAACCCACAGGGGATGGCTACACCTTC
NA	NA	TRBJ1-3	TRBV2	CASSETWGTGNTIYF	TGTGCCAGCAGTGAAACCTGGGGCACTGGAAACACCATATATTTT
TRBD1	NA	TRBJ2-7	TRBV19	CASRRGQGGSYEQYF	TGTGCCAGTAGAAGGGGACAGGGAGGGTCCTACGAGCAGTACTTC
NA	NA	TRBJ2-6	TRBV29-1	CSVGGYGANVLTF	TGCAGCGTGGGGGGTTACGGGGCCAACGTCCTGACTTTC
TRBD1	NA	TRBJ1-1	TRBV7-9	CASSLWTGVTTEAFF	TGTGCCAGCAGCCTATGGACAGGGGTTACCACTGAAGCTTTCTTT
NA	once	TRBJ1-1	TRBV12-3/TRBV12-4	CASSLRVDTEAFF	TGTGCCAGCAGTTTACGTGTAGACACTGAAGCTTTCTTT
TRBD1	NA	TRBJ1-5	TRBV6-2/TRBV6-3	CASSYSGSGQGAYSNQPQHF	TGTGCCAGCAGTTACAGTGGCTCCGGACAGGGGGCCTATAGCAATCAGCCCCAGCATTTT
TRBD2	NA	TRBJ2-1	TRBV5-6	CASSSRVSGKVGGEQFF	TGTGCCAGCAGCTCCCGTGTTAGCGGGAAGGTCGGAGGTGAGCAGTTCTTC
TRBD2	NA	TRBJ2-1	TRBV3-1/TRBV3-2	CASSQGVLAGGPYNEQFF	TGTGCCAGCAGCCAAGGGGTATTAGCGGGGGGGCCGTACAATGAGCAGTTCTTC
TRBD1	NA	TRBJ1-1	TRBV14	CASSQRDYRGGTEAFF	TGTGCCAGCAGCCAGCGAGACTACAGGGGTGGCACTGAAGCTTTCTTT
TRBD1	NA	TRBJ1-3	TRBV28	CASRPGTGSGNTIYF	TGTGCCAGCAGGCCCGGGACAGGCTCTGGAAACACCATATATTTT
TRBD2	NA	TRBJ2-1	TRBV7-9	CASSLTSGGSFYNEQFF	TGTGCCAGCAGCTTGACTAGCGGGGGTTCCTTCTACAATGAGCAGTTCTTC
TRBD1	NA	TRBJ1-6	TRBV15	CATSSPSPLDRGGSPLHF	TGTGCCACCAGCAGTCCCTCCCCCCTCGACAGGGGAGGATCACCCCTCCACTTT
NA	NA	TRBJ2-3	TRBV27	CASSLTKSPDTQYF	TGTGCCAGCAGTTTGACAAAGTCCCCAGATACGCAGTATTTT
NA	NA	TRBJ1-6	TRBV12-3/TRBV12-4	CASSQQVGSPLHF	TGTGCCAGCAGCCAGCAGGTCGGTTCACCCCTCCACTTT
TRBD1	few	TRBJ1-1	TRBV11-2	CASSRSTGKNTEAFF	TGTGCCAGCAGCCGATCGACAGGGAAGAACACTGAAGCTTTCTTT
NA	NA	TRBJ1-2	TRBV9	CASSPRRDDYGYTF	TGTGCCAGCAGCCCCCGGAGGGACGACTATGGCTACACCTTC
TRBD1	NA	TRBJ1-2	TRBV6-5	CASSLRDRDGYTF	TGTGCCAGCAGTCTTAGGGACAGGGACGGCTACACCTTC
TRBD1	NA	TRBJ2-5	TRBV19	CASSIVGNRGQETQYF	TGTGCCAGTAGTATAGTTGGTAACAGGGGGCAAGAGACCCAGTACTTC
TRBD1	NA	TRBJ1-3	TRBV9	CASSVGGRGRNTIYF	TGTGCCAGCAGCGTAGGCGGCAGGGGGAGAAACACCATATATTTT
NA	NA	TRBJ2-7	TRBV25-1	CASSSQGINEQYF	TGTGCCAGCAGTAGCCAGGGGATCAACGAGCAGTACTTC
NA	NA	TRBJ1-2	TRBV2	CASSVTPGDLYGYTF	TGTGCCAGCAGTGTAACACCAGGGGACCTCTATGGCTACACCTTC
TRBD1	once	TRBJ1-6	TRBV6-4	CASSPTGTGHSPLHF	TGTGCCAGCAGTCCAACCGGGACAGGACATTCACCCCTCCACTTT
NA	few	TRBJ1-5	TRBV2	CASQERVGNQPQHF	TGTGCCAGCCAGGAGAGGGTTGGCAATCAGCCCCAGCATTTT
NA	NA	TRBJ2-6	TRBV6-5	CASWDGSSGANVLTF	TGTGCCAGTTGGGACGGGAGCTCTGGGGCCAACGTCCTGACTTTC
NA	NA	TRBJ1-4	TRBV2	CASISGILNEKLFF	TGTGCCAGCATTTCAGGGATCCTTAATGAAAAACTGTTTTTT
NA	NA	TRBJ1-6	TRBV7-2	CASSLDGISPLHF	TGTGCCAGCAGCTTAGACGGGATTTCACCCCTCCACTTT
NA	NA	TRBJ2-4	TRBV5-4	CASSSVGVENIQYF	TGTGCCAGCAGCTCGGTGGGCGTCGAAAACATTCAGTACTTC
NA	NA	TRBJ2-7	TRBV7-6	CASSPGTIHEQYF	TGTGCCAGCAGCCCCGGGACAATACACGAGCAGTACTTC
TRBD2	once	TRBJ2-1	TRBV2	CASTQVSGGYNEQFF	TGTGCCAGCACCCAGGTTAGCGGGGGGTACAATGAGCAGTTCTTC
TRBD1	NA	TRBJ1-2	TRBV3-1/TRBV3-2	CASSPQGARYGYTF	TGTGCCAGCAGCCCCCAGGGGGCCCGTTATGGCTACACCTTC
NA	NA	TRBJ1-3	TRBV5-4	CASSREHGNTIYF	TGTGCCAGCAGCAGGGAGCACGGAAACACCATATATTTT
TRBD1	NA	TRBJ1-1	TRBV10-3	CAIRGTGRNTEAFF	TGTGCCATCAGGGGGACAGGGAGGAACACTGAAGCTTTCTTT
NA	few	TRBJ2-3	TRBV4-3	CASSQNYQRRTDTQYF	TGCGCCAGCAGCCAAAATTATCAGCGGCGCACAGATACGCAGTATTTT
NA	NA	TRBJ2-7	TRBV7-3	CASSSTSGYEQYF	TGTGCCAGCAGCTCTACTTCAGGGTACGAGCAGTACTTC
TRBD2	few	TRBJ2-2	TRBV27	CASRLAGFSGELFF	TGTGCCAGCAGGCTAGCGGGGTTTTCCGGGGAGCTGTTTTTT
NA	NA	TRBJ2-4	TRBV3-1/TRBV3-2	CASSQAMIPKNIQYF	TGTGCCAGCAGCCAAGCTATGATACCCAAAAACATTCAGTACTTC
TRBD2	NA	TRBJ2-1	TRBV29-1	CSVAREVRYNEQFF	TGCAGCGTTGCGCGGGAGGTCAGATACAATGAGCAGTTCTTC
NA	NA	TRBJ2-2	TRBV24-1	CATSDRVDNTGELFF	TGTGCCACCAGTGATCGGGTAGACAACACCGGGGAGCTGTTTTTT
NA	NA	TRBJ1-5	TRBV6-6	CASSYGQEGQPQHF	TGTGCCAGCAGTTACGGGCAGGAGGGTCAGCCCCAGCATTTT
NA	NA	TRBJ2-7	TRBV25-1	CASSPGHREQYF	TGTGCCAGCTCACCAGGGCATCGCGAGCAGTACTTC
TRBD2	NA	TRBJ2-3	TRBV11-2	CASSLASTSGNTDTQYF	TGTGCCAGCAGCTTAGCCTCGACTAGCGGGAACACAGATACGCAGTATTTT
NA	NA	TRBJ2-1	TRBV7-6	CASSLVRSYGDEQFF	TGTGCCAGCAGCTTAGTTCGTAGCTACGGGGATGAGCAGTTCTTC